A single sample is the source of the 4 T cell receptor beta chains below, sequenced in a study of human T cells and chemical hapten exposure. As to time point: pre-sensitization, week 0. Stated treatment: therapeutic diphenylcyclopropenone sensitization with weekly scalp DPC. TCRdb fed the RACE reads into MiXCR, producing one record per CDR3 protein. The sample includes around 300,000 distinct CDR3 sequences, around 7% of them seen just once. The starting material was whole blood, obtained in connection with sensitization to the hapten diphenylcyclopropenone (DPC). These receptors were collected from a man aged 18 to 29 with alopecia areata. Some clones in this sample may be carry-over from other donors' samples.

The rearrangement uses TRBV10-3 and TRBJ2-6; D call uncertain. V was trimmed by 10 bases and J by 0 bases, leaving 4 bases between them. Germline CDR1 reads ENHRY; CDR2 reads SYGVKD. This CDR3 comprises 12 residues. The CDR3 nucleotides are TGTGCCACCAGCTCTGGGGCCAACGTCCTGACTTTC. This gives the protein CATSSGANVLTF.

Details on this clonotype: This may stem from a read error, because a much larger clone lies one nucleotide away. CDR3 nucleotides: TGCGCCAGCAGTGAGCTGGAGGGTCCGAATAGCAATCAGCCCCAGCATTTT. Its protein product is CASSELEGPNSNQPQHF. V and J are TRBV10-2 and TRBJ1-5; no clear D. V lost 2 bases, J lost 0 bases, and 14 bases lay in between. The CDR3 has 17 amino acids. The germline V gene has CDR1 WSHSY and CDR2 SAAADI.

The rearrangement links TRBV10-3 to TRBJ1-3; 7 bases agree with TRBD1. V shed 5 bases, J shed 3 bases, and the junction held 10 bases outside the gene matches. Germline assignment: CDR1 ENHRY and CDR2 SYGVKD. The CDR3 sequence is 16 residues long. This CDR3 reads CAISSARGQGGNTIYF. CDR3 bases: TGTGCCATCAGTTCTGCAAGGGGGCAAGGTGGAAACACCATATATTTT.

This clonotype has more than one count but fewer than ten. V and J are TRBV6-5 and TRBJ1-2; no reliable D call. Trimming left V 0 bases short and J 4 bases short, with 9 bases between. Germline V CDR1 and CDR2: MNHEY, SVGAGI. CDR3 size: 14 residues. The CDR3, as DNA: TGTGCCAGCAGTTACTCCGCCGGAACCTATGGCTACACCTTC. This encodes CASSYSAGTYGYTF.